This T cell receptor (beta chain) was observed in a study of beta chain features in type 1 diabetes listed by TCRdb under 2018. As for the study more broadly: Mean age, gender distribution, total cell number and subset yield were not different between patients and healthy donors. Across all samples, approximately 98,000,000 sorted cells were examined, and cell number per subset correlated strongly with RNA yield. Naive and central memory subsets were obtained from all 30 or so donors, but regulatory and stem cell-like memory subsets were isolated from only 8 patients and 8 healthy donors. The study compared TCRB repertoires of sorted circulating CD4+ T cell subsets between recently diagnosed type 1 diabetes patients and matched healthy donors.

The entire amount of isolated RNA was reverse transcribed using the High Capacity cDNA Reverse Transcription Kit, so the sequenced TCRB transcripts were expressed ones. Deep immunoSEQ sequencing was performed on naive, central memory and regulatory T cell samples, with an average of roughly 3.5 million total reads per sample. Sorted cells were lysed in RLT buffer and RNA was extracted with DNase-treated RNeasy Micro or Mini kits, depending on cell number. To prevent cross-contamination, every cell subset was processed on its own, while patient and healthy donor samples were processed together. The immunoSEQ multiplex PCR was used to amplify TCRB sequences from cDNA, yielding 87-bp fragments that span the CDR3 region. Sequencing of the amplicons was done on the Illumina HiSeq platform. In the original analysis: Synthetic template baselines were used to correct PCR bias computationally, reads within Hamming distance 2 were collapsed together, and singletons that could not be merged were discarded. Reads were aligned to IMGT to assign V, D and J genes, CDR3 length, and insertions or deletions at six rearrangement sites. Within each subset, clonotype counts were normalized to sorted cell number, after which true diversity and Gini coefficients were computed with the tcR R package. The overlap coefficient, calculated on TCRB nucleotide sequences, was used to measure repertoire sharing. In TCRdb, the immuneACCESS table is reduced to in-frame sequences with V and J assigned. These tables do not hold every clone; where another copy was compared, an unresolved V gene accounts for under half, and the others remain unexplained. V and J calls and clone size come straight from that table; D and trimming were deduced from the DNA. This sample holds some 370,000 clones; around 10% were observed only once. The ten largest clones take up 0.45% to 0.65% of the sample.

From each donor, a single peripheral blood sample of about 100 mL on average was drawn into heparinised tubes. Naive, central memory, regulatory and stem cell-like memory CD4+ T cells were sorted on a BD FACSAria II using a panel including CD45RO, CCR7, CD25, CD127, CD95 and CD27. Every sorted population had a purity above 95%. PBMCs were isolated immediately by Lymphoprep density gradient centrifugation and stained directly without culture. So that batch effects would be minimized, each experiment stained and sorted samples in pairs, pairing one healthy donor with one patient. On this clone itself: No antigen is known for it. Base quality data are lacking; no much larger clone is found one base away.

The CDR3 sequence holds 14 residues, the cysteine and phenylalanine included. The CDR3 DNA has 42 bases and is translated from base 1. V trim: 6 bases; J trim: 7 bases; unmatched bases: 8. The germline V gene (reference sequence) gives CDR1 as LNHDA and CDR2 as SQIVND. What the research found in general, with its limitations: Shorter templates might have been favored by PCR, but patient and control samples were amplified and corrected together, so both groups would have been affected equally by any skew. Fewer insertions and more nucleotide deletions at VDJ recombination sites were observed in patients with type 1 diabetes, implying thymic rearrangement abnormalities. Because cDNA rather than genomic DNA was sequenced, highly expressing activated cells could have been over-represented, although no difference in activation and CD3 levels was found between groups. Naive, central memory and regulatory TCRB repertoires appeared to be more alike among patients than among healthy donors. HLA sub-analyses involved small numbers of individuals, so any influence of HLA type on TCRB rearrangement remained unresolved. Type 1 diabetes patients showed a moderate but significant shortening of TCRB CDR3 length in all four CD4+ subsets.

The sequence joins TRBV19 to TRBJ2-2; 7 bases in between match TRBD2. The sequence derives from a man younger than 45 with type 1 diabetes. The specimen sequenced was central memory CD4+ T cells from blood. The DNA reads TGTGCCAGTAGGGGGAGGGGCCGAGGCGGGGAGCTGTTTTTT. Its coded protein is CASRGRGRGGELFF. When the CDR3 is completed using the reference TRBV19 and TRBJ2-2 genes on either side, the full variable domain is DGGITQSPKYLFRKEGQNVTLSCEQNLNHDAMYWYRQDPGQGLRLIYYSQIVNDFQKGDIAEGYSVSREKKESFPLTVTSAQKNPTAFYLCASRGRGRGGELFFGEGSRLTVL.